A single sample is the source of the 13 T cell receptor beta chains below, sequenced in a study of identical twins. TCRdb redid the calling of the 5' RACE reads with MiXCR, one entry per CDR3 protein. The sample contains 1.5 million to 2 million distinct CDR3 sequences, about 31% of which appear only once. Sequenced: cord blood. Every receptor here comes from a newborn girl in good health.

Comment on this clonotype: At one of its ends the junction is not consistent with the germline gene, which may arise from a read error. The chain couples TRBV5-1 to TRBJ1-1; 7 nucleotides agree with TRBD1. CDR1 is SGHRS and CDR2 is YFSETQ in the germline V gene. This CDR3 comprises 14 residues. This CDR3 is CASSSTGSATQAFF. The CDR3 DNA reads TGCGCCAGCAGCTCGACAGGGTCCGCCACTCAAGCTTTCTTT.

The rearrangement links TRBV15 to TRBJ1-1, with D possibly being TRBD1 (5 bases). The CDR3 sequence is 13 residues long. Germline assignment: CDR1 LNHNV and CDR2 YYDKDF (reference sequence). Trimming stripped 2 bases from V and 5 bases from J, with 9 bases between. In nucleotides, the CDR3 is TGTGCCACCAGCAGAAGGCGGGGGACTGAAGCTTTCTTT. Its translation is CATSRRRGTEAFF.

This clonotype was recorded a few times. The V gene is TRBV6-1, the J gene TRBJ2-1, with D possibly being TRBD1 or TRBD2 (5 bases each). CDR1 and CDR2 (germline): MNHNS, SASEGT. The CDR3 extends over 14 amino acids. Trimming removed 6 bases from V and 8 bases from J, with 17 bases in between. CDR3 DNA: TGTGCCAGCAGCGAAACTGGGGGTGACGATGAGCAGTTCTTC. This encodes CASSETGGDDEQFF.

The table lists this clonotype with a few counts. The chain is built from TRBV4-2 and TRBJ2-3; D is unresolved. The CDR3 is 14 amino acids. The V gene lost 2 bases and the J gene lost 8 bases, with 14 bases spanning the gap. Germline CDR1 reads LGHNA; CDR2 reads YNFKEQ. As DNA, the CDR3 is TGTGCCAGCAGCCAACGGTCCCCTTTCAGTACGCAGTATTTT. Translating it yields CASSQRSPFSTQYF.

DNA for the CDR3: TGTGCCAGCAGTCCTAGCGGGAGGGGTGACAATGAGCAGTTCTTC. This codes for CASSPSGRGDNEQFF. The chain uses TRBV2 and TRBJ2-1; 12 nucleotides match TRBD2. This CDR3 has 15 residues. CDR1 and CDR2 (germline): SNHLY, FYNNEI. J lost 5 bases, V lost 5 bases, and 4 bases had no gene match.

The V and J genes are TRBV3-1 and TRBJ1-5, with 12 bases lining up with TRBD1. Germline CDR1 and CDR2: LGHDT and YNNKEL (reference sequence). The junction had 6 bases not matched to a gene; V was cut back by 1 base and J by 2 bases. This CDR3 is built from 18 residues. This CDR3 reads CASSQAGTGGAGNQPQHF. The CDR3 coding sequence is TGTGCCAGCAGCCAAGCTGGGACAGGGGGCGCCGGCAATCAGCCCCAGCATTTT.

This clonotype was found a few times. In DNA, the CDR3 is TGTGCCAGCAGGCCCTTGTCCGAGGGGGGTCAGCCCCAGCATTTT. It codes for CASRPLSEGGQPQHF. The chain carries TRBV28 and TRBJ1-5, with D tentatively TRBD1 (6 bases). V lost 6 bases and J lost 6, with 18 bases in between. CDR3 size: 15 residues. Per germline, CDR1 MDHEN and CDR2 SYDVKM.

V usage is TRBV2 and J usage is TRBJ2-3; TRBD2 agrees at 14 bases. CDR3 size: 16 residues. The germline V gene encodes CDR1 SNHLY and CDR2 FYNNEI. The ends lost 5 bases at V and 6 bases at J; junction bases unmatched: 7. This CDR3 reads CASSRGLAGGMDTQYF. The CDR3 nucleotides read TGTGCCAGCAGTCGTGGACTAGCGGGGGGCATGGATACGCAGTATTTT. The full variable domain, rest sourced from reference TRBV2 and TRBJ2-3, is EPEVTQTPSHQVTQMGQEVILRCVPISNHLYFYWYRQILGQKVEFLVSFYNNEISEKSEIFDDQFSVERPDGSNFTLKIRSTKLEDSAMYFCASSRGLAGGMDTQYFGPGTRLTVL.

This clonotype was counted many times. The CDR3, as DNA: TGTGCCAGCAGTTTATCCAGGACAGCCCTCTACGAGCAGTACTTC. Protein sequence: CASSLSRTALYEQYF. V gene TRBV28 combines with J gene TRBJ2-7; tentatively, D is TRBD1 (6 bases). CDR1 is MDHEN, CDR2 SYDVKM, per germline. V dropped 1 base and J dropped 3 bases, with 13 bases sitting between them. This CDR3 region has 15 residues.

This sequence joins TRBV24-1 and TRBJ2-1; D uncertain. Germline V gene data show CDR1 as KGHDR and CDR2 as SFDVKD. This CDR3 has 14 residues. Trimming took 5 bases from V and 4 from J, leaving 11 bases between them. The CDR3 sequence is CATSAPGRYNEQFF. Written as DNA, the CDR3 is TGTGCCACCAGTGCCCCAGGACGGTACAATGAGCAGTTCTTC.

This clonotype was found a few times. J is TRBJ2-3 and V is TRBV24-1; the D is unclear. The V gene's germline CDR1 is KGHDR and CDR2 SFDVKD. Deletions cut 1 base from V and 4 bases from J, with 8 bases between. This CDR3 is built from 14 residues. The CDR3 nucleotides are TGTGCCACCAGTGATTTTCGGACGGCAGATACGCAGTATTTT. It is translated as CATSDFRTADTQYF.

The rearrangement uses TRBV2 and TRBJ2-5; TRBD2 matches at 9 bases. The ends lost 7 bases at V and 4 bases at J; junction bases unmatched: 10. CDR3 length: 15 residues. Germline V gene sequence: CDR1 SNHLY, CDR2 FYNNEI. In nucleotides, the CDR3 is TGTGCCAGCACCCCCGGGACTAGCCTCCTAGAGACCCAGTACTTC. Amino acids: CASTPGTSLLETQYF.

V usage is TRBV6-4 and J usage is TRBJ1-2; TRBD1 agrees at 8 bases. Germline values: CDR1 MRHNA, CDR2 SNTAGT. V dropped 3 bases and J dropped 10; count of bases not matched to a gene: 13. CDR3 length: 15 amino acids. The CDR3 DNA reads TGTGCCAGCAGTGAACAGACCGGGACAGGAATCGTCTACACCTTC. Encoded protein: CASSEQTGTGIVYTF.